The 9 T cell receptor beta chains reported below all come from one sample, sequenced in a study of T cells after yellow fever vaccination. TCRdb fed the 5' RACE reads into MiXCR, producing one record per CDR3 protein. This sample carries around 68,000 distinct CDR3 sequences, around 7.9% of them seen once, and the ten largest clones take over 25%. This material consisted of CD8+ T cells sorted from PBMCs, taken 9 to 10 days after the first yellow fever vaccination. Receptor source: a man aged 18 to 35 who received the YFV17D yellow fever vaccine.

The V gene is TRBV4-3, the J gene TRBJ2-7; no firm D call. Looked up from germline, CDR1 is LGHNA and CDR2 is YSLEER. The V end lost 0 bases, the J end lost 2 bases, and 14 bases lay between the germline ends. The CDR3 has 16 amino acids. The CDR3 DNA sequence: TGCGCCAGCAGCCAAGATAGATTAGGGTACCCCTACGAGCAGTACTTC. This gives the protein CASSQDRLGYPYEQYF.

This clonotype was detected a few times. CDR3 region: CASSLGPAPTEQGQYF. The CDR3 DNA reads TGTGCCAGCAGCTTGGGCCCTGCCCCCACGGAACAGGGGCAGTACTTC. This chain links TRBV7-6 with TRBJ2-7; TRBD1 is a possible D gene (6 bases). The CDR3 is 16 amino acids. V was cut by 3 bases and J by 9 bases, with 24 bases left in between. Germline assignment: CDR1 SGHVS and CDR2 FNYEAQ.

This chain uses TRBV18 with TRBJ2-7, with TRBD1 identical over 8 bases. This CDR3 has 14 amino acids. The V gene's germline CDR1 is KGHSH and CDR2 LQKENI. Trimming at V came to 5 bases and at J to 2 bases, leaving 5 bases not matched to a gene. This CDR3 reads CASSSTGGPYEQYV. CDR3 nucleotides: TGTGCCAGCTCATCAACAGGGGGTCCCTACGAGCAGTACGTC.

The J gene is TRBJ1-2, the V gene TRBV14, with a possible D match to TRBD1 (5 bases). Between the trimmed V and J ends, which lost 1 base and 6 bases, there was a span of 21 bases. The CDR3 runs 17 residues. CDR1 and CDR2 (germline): SGHDN, FVKESK. The CDR3 sequence: CASSQGGLSAPEDGYTF. The CDR3 DNA sequence: TGTGCCAGCAGCCAAGGGGGGTTGTCCGCCCCGGAGGATGGCTACACCTTC.

There are many counts of this clonotype. This chain connects TRBV7-8 to TRBJ2-7, with D possibly matching TRBD2 (7 bases). CDR1 is SGHVS, CDR2 FQNEAQ, per germline. V shed 5 bases and J shed 2 bases, with 19 bases lying between them. The CDR3 is 16 amino acids. CDR3 amino acids: CASSLPTGGVTYEQYF. DNA of the CDR3: TGTGCCAGCAGCCTCCCCACGGGGGGCGTAACCTACGAGCAGTACTTC.

This clonotype was seen more than once but under ten times. V and J are TRBV4-3 and TRBJ2-1; the D is unclear. Germline assignment: CDR1 LGHNA and CDR2 YSLEER. The CDR3 extends over 16 amino acids. Trimming stripped 0 bases from V and 4 bases from J, with 13 bases between. The DNA of the CDR3 is TGCGCCAGCAGCCAAGATTGGCCAGATCCTTACAATGAGCAGTTCTTC. Amino acid sequence: CASSQDWPDPYNEQFF.

A note on this clonotype: A much more abundant neighbour one base away suggests this may be a read error. The chain's CDR3 is CASSWTSTEELFF. The CDR3 coding sequence is TGTGCCAGCAGCTGGACTTCCACCGAGGAGCTGTTTTTT. The chain links TRBV7-6 to TRBJ2-2; maybe TRBD2 (5 bases). Germline loops: CDR1 SGHVS, CDR2 FNYEAQ. This CDR3 comprises 13 residues.

This clonotype appeared many times. V is TRBV20-1 and J is TRBJ1-5, with unresolved D. Per the germline V gene, CDR1 is DFQATT and CDR2 is SNEGSKA (reference sequence). CDR3 size: 15 residues. V was cut by 0 bases and J by 4 bases, with 13 bases left in between. The CDR3: CSARDLEGLNQPQHF. For the CDR3, the DNA is TGCAGTGCTAGAGATCTTGAAGGGCTTAATCAGCCCCAGCATTTT.

This clonotype came up many times. The genes are TRBV27 and TRBJ2-7, with D hard to call. Germline values: CDR1 MNHEY, CDR2 SMNVEV (reference sequence). V was clipped by 5 bases and J by 2 bases, with 10 bases between them. The CDR3 covers 13 residues. The CDR3 spells CASSPHQAYEQYF. DNA of the CDR3: TGTGCCAGCAGTCCCCATCAAGCCTACGAGCAGTACTTC.